This TCR beta chain derives from a study of cytomegalovirus exposure and HLA in healthy donors. On the study more broadly: Early release data held around 82 million unique TCRs from HLA-typed donors. Genotyping showed roughly 77% of almost 400 donors falling in the Caucasian-associated ancestry cluster. Findings of the study overall: Follow-up analysis later connected one missense variant in DCLRE1C with trimming of TCR beta V- and J-genes. It emerged from a later analysis that several of the most significant clusters appeared to be linked to common viral pathogens.

Comments on this clone: Its antigen remains unidentified.

In the PCR, 60 Vbeta and 13 Jbeta primers were used. Clones were sequenced by immunoSEQ multiplex PCR, and TCRdb holds only the in-frame ones, with some missing. The sample lists 95,000 to 100,000 clones; under 80% were seen once. The V gene's germline CDR1 is SNHLY and CDR2 FYNNEI. There are 14 residues in the CDR3. The V end was cut by 7 bases, the J end by 0 bases, with 11 bases between. This sequence joins TRBV2 and TRBJ2-3; D not certain. The TCR comes from a man aged 35 to 55 in good health and CMV-seronegative. The sequencing sample was made of PBMCs. CDR3 DNA sequence: TGTGCCAGCAATCTTCCCACTAGCACAGATACGCAGTATTTT. It is translated as CASNLPTSTDTQYF.